The T cell receptor (beta chain) described here comes from a study of early T cells in non-severe SARS-CoV-2 infection. The CDR3 consists of 18 residues. The J segment lost 3 bases and the V segment lost 1 base, leaving 11 bases of the junction unmatched. In germline, CDR1 is KGHDR, CDR2 SFDVKD. This clonotype was detected a few times. In TCRdb, the 5' RACE reads were re-called with MiXCR into one record per CDR3 protein. The sample lists about 80,000 distinct CDR3 sequences, roughly 12% occurring once. The sequence was obtained from an adult who was a healthcare worker with PCR-confirmed SARS-CoV-2 infection or an uninfected control (not recorded which). This chain connects TRBV24-1 to TRBJ1-5; 7 nucleotides match TRBD1. Sequencing input: whole blood. The CDR3 is CATSDFRDRTLFNQPQHF. For the CDR3, the DNA is TGTGCCACCAGTGATTTCCGGGACAGAACACTATTCAATCAGCCCCAGCATTTT.